A few counts support the clone carrying this T cell receptor beta chain. Antigen specificity is unknown. As an off-target read in a library built for alpha chains, this beta chain has a frequency of little significance. The entry originates in a study of spatial heterogeneity in lung cancer. Study outcomes and limitations: Intratumoral expanded alpha and beta TCR counts were found to track tumor mutation counts.

The CDR3 runs 14 residues. Per the germline V gene, CDR1 is GTSNPN and CDR2 is SVGIG (reference sequence). V was pared by 1 base and J by 11 bases, with 12 bases of the junction left unmatched. As for time point: sample taken at primary tumor resection. Frozen PBMC, nontumor lung or tumor provided whole RNA, which was sequenced unsorted. Unique molecular identifiers tagged every individual TCR cDNA molecule. TCRdb re-analysed the 5' RACE reads in MiXCR, keeping a single row per CDR3 protein. Counted here are roughly 19,000 distinct CDR3 sequences, 5.8% occurring once; the ten biggest clones make up 10%.

The sample was lung tumor tissue, taken at surgery. The chain uses TRBV30 and TRBJ1-1; 8 bases align to TRBD1. The origin of this receptor is a female donor with early-stage non-small cell lung cancer. The CDR3 loop is CAWSEDRVVVTAFF. For the CDR3, the DNA is TGTGCCTGGAGTGAGGACAGGGTAGTAGTAACGGCTTTCTTT.